The 17 T cell receptor beta chains given below trace back to one sample, sequenced in a study of multiple sclerosis patients with progressive multifocal leukoencephalopathy. The time point: before natalizumab initiation. Using immunoSEQ multiplex PCR, the repertoire was profiled, and TCRdb retains in-frame clones only, with some absent. Of roughly 30,000 clones in the sample, 89% were seen once. The source material was PBMCs. These receptors came from a human donor with multiple sclerosis.

This chain links TRBV29-1 with TRBJ1-4; TRBD1 agrees at 10 bases. The CDR3 runs 12 residues. V lost 4 bases and J lost 7; bases outside the gene matches: 0. Germline lookup yields CDR1 SQVTM and CDR2 ANQGSEA. The CDR3 sequence: CSVGDRGEKLFF. CDR3 DNA sequence: TGCAGCGTTGGGGACAGGGGTGAAAAACTGTTTTTT.

This rearrangement joins TRBV30 to TRBJ1-1, with 9 bases fitting TRBD1. Germline V CDR1 and CDR2: GTSNPN, SVGIG (reference sequence). J was trimmed by 2 bases and V by 5 bases; bases with no gene match: 3. The CDR3 totals 13 residues. CDR3 DNA: TGTGCCTGGCTCACAGGGGGCAACACTGAAGCTTTCTTT. This translates into CAWLTGGNTEAFF.

This chain links TRBV5-4 with TRBJ2-2; TRBD1 is a possible D gene (5 bases). V was pared by 5 bases and J by 6 bases, with 14 bases between. The germline V gene has CDR1 SGHNT and CDR2 YYREEE (reference sequence). The CDR3 totals 14 residues. The CDR3 nucleotides read TGTGCCAGCAGGGATTTCCAAGGGGCCGGGGAGCTGTTTTTT. Translation gives CASRDFQGAGELFF.

The chain joins TRBV7-8 to TRBJ2-7; possibly TRBD2 for D (6 bases). V lost 11 bases, J lost 1 base, and 15 bases lay in between. This CDR3 has 13 amino acids. Germline CDR1 and CDR2: SGHVS and FQNEAQ. CDR3 residues: CASSVRRSYEQYF. The CDR3 bases are TGTGCCTCTAGCGTCCGCAGGTCCTACGAGCAGTACTTC.

The chain links TRBV7-9 to TRBJ2-7; a weak D match, TRBD1 (5 bases). The CDR3 has 12 residues. Germline CDR1 SEHNR, CDR2 FQNEAQ (reference sequence). V was shortened by 4 bases and J by 3 bases, with 7 bases between the two germline ends. The CDR3 nucleotides read TGTGCCAGCAGCTCCAGGGTCTACGAGCAGTACTTC. Amino acid sequence: CASSSRVYEQYF.

The J gene is TRBJ1-2, the V gene TRBV28; TRBD1 might be the D (6 bases). The germline V and J ends were trimmed by 4 bases and 4 bases, with 19 bases remaining between them. Germline-derived CDR1 and CDR2 are MDHEN and SYDVKM. This CDR3 spans 16 amino acids. CDR3 sequence: CASSSVGRGATYGYTF. CDR3 nucleotides: TGTGCCAGCAGTTCCGTCGGGAGGGGGGCTACCTATGGCTACACCTTC.

This chain connects TRBV7-9 to TRBJ2-2, with 10 bases identical to TRBD1. The V gene end was trimmed by 9 bases and the J gene end by 2 bases; junction bases not matched to a gene: 6. CDR1 is SEHNR, CDR2 FQNEAQ, per germline (reference sequence). This CDR3 is 15 amino acids long. CDR3 in DNA: TGTGCCAGTCCGAGGACAGGGGGAAACACCGGGGAGCTGTTTTTT. This sequence encodes CASPRTGGNTGELFF.

CDR3 region: CAGTSVTYEQYF. CDR3 sequence (DNA): TGTGCCGGGACTAGCGTGACCTACGAGCAGTACTTC. The chain couples TRBV7-9 to TRBJ2-7, with 10 bases lining up with TRBD2. The CDR3 runs 12 residues. CDR1 is SEHNR and CDR2 is FQNEAQ in the germline V gene (reference sequence). V was clipped by 11 bases and J by 2 bases; unmatched bases: 3.

The rearrangement joins TRBV4-3 to TRBJ2-1; 8 bases line up with TRBD2. The CDR3 runs 17 residues. The germline CDR1 and CDR2 sequences are LGHNA and YSLEER. J was trimmed by 2 bases and V by 0 bases; bases with no gene match: 6. The CDR3 loop reads CASSQDGSGGPYNEQFF. CDR3 in DNA: TGCGCCAGCAGCCAAGATGGGTCGGGAGGGCCCTACAATGAGCAGTTCTTC.

This chain connects TRBV27 to TRBJ2-3; tentatively, D is TRBD2 (6 bases). Trimming left V 0 bases short and J 4 bases short, with 26 bases between. The CDR3 spans 20 residues. Germline lookup yields CDR1 MNHEY and CDR2 SMNVEV (reference sequence). The CDR3 here is CASSLSFRGRSSFIADTQYF. The CDR3 DNA is TGTGCCAGCAGTTTATCGTTTCGGGGGAGGTCCTCTTTCATCGCAGATACGCAGTATTTT.

This clone was observed a single time. This chain uses TRBV2 with TRBJ2-4; a weak D match, TRBD2 (6 bases). CDR1 and CDR2 (germline): SNHLY, FYNNEI. This CDR3 has 16 amino acids. Trimming shortened V by 0 bases and J by 1 base, and 10 bases separated the two germline ends. Here the CDR3 DNA reads TGTGCCAGCAGTGAAGCGCTTGGGGGGGCCAAAAACATTCAGTACTTC. It translates to CASSEALGGAKNIQYF.

CDR3 DNA sequence: TGCGCCAGCAGCTTGGCCCTGAACAGGAACACTGAAGCTTTCTTT. Protein product: CASSLALNRNTEAFF. The gene calls are TRBV5-1 and TRBJ1-1; D ambiguous. Per the germline V gene, CDR1 is SGHRS and CDR2 is YFSETQ. V shed 0 bases and J shed 1 base, with 10 bases lying between them. This CDR3 is 15 amino acids long.

This clone was detected a few times. J is TRBJ2-7 and V is TRBV19, with D perhaps TRBD2 (6 bases). The V gene's germline CDR1 is LNHDA and CDR2 SQIVND (reference sequence). The CDR3 is made up of 19 amino acids. Between the trimmed V and J ends, which lost 3 bases and 9 bases, there was a span of 33 bases. The CDR3 here is CASSIGTFPGGRGSPPQYF. DNA of the CDR3: TGTGCCAGTAGTATCGGTACCTTCCCCGGGGGTCGGGGCTCGCCACCGCAGTACTTC. The entire variable domain, with the rest obtained from reference TRBV19 and TRBJ2-7, is as follows: DGGITQSPKYLFRKEGQNVTLSCEQNLNHDAMYWYRQDPGQGLRLIYYSQIVNDFQKGDIAEGYSVSREKKESFPLTVTSAQKNPTAFYLCASSIGTFPGGRGSPPQYFGPGTRLTVT.

This chain links TRBV28 with TRBJ1-3; TRBD1 is a possible D gene (5 bases). The germline V gene has CDR1 MDHEN and CDR2 SYDVKM. V was shortened by 6 bases and J by 0 bases, with 15 bases between the two germline ends. This CDR3 region has 16 residues. CDR3: CASRPYGTISGNTIYF. The CDR3 DNA sequence: TGTGCCAGCAGACCATACGGGACTATCTCTGGAAACACCATATATTTT.

The chain couples TRBV6-5 to TRBJ1-6; weak D call: TRBD1 (5 bases). Germline CDR1 reads MNHEY; CDR2 reads SVGAGI. Trimming removed 4 bases at V and 2 bases at J, with 9 bases between. This CDR3 has 15 residues. Here the CDR3 DNA reads TGTGCCAGCAGTTCCACAGGTGCCTATAATTCACCCCTCCACTTT. As protein: CASSSTGAYNSPLHF.

The CDR3 sequence: CSASTGNTIYF. CDR3 coding DNA: TGCAGTGCTAGTACTGGAAACACCATATATTTT. The chain couples TRBV20-1 to TRBJ1-3, with D uncertain. Germline V gene data show CDR1 as DFQATT and CDR2 as SNEGSKA (reference sequence). The length of the CDR3 is 11 residues. V lost 3 bases to trimming and J lost 2 bases, with 2 bases between them.

CDR3 protein: CASSPLSGVNNEQFF. CDR3 nucleotide sequence: TGTGCCAGCAGTCCCCTGTCGGGAGTGAACAATGAGCAGTTCTTC. This chain connects TRBV28 to TRBJ2-1; tentatively, D is TRBD2 (6 bases). Germline loops: CDR1 MDHEN, CDR2 SYDVKM. CDR3 length equals 15 residues. Trimming removed 5 bases from V and 5 bases from J, with 16 bases in between.